The source of this TCR beta chain is a study of shared clonotypes between healthy human individuals. Study-level points and caveats: Some naive CD4 clonotypes, 4% to 6%, turned up in common across several donors. Larger richness was generally estimated for naive than memory subsets.

Concerning this clone: The antigen remains unidentified.

The donors were adults (healthy and HIV-negative) with no recent acute infections or vaccinations. The V end lost 0 bases, the J end lost 1 base, and 8 bases lay between the germline ends. CDR1 GTSNPN and CDR2 SVGIG come from the germline V gene (reference sequence). The CDR3 runs 14 residues. Each subset's genomic DNA was shared equally among a number of immunoSEQ plates. Sequenced by immunoSEQ multiplex PCR; TCRdb stores in-frame clones only, minus some. This sample has millions of clones, with around 94% found just once. This sequence originates from a man aged 18 to 35 in good health. Sequencing was done on a sample of naive CD4+ T cells sorted from blood. Subset specified: CD45RA+ positively selected. The chain uses TRBV30 and TRBJ2-3, with D possibly TRBD2 on 6 matching bases. As DNA, the CDR3 is TGTGCCTGGAGTGTTCAGCGGGGCACAGATACGCAGTATTTT. It encodes CAWSVQRGTDTQYF.